The text below deals with one T cell receptor beta chain. In the authors' workflow: Nucleated cell number was recorded as an estimate derived from reference gene primer amplification. TCRdb keeps only in-frame clones here, not all; method: immunoSEQ multiplex PCR. The V and J calls and the clone size are those of that table, but D and trimming were determined from the DNA. The repertoire consists of around 130,000 clones, with 75% to 90% occurring once and the leading ten covering over 9.5%. This entry is derived from a study of blood T cell repertoires in COVID-19. At the level of the study: PBMCs, B-cell-depleted T cells, or T cells provided the cDNA or gDNA that made up the material.

Sequencing input: peripheral blood. The TCR was taken from a man in his sixties with active or convalescent COVID-19.

CDR3 DNA sequence: TGCGCCAGCAGCCCTGGGACTAGCGGGAGAACAGATACGCAGTATTTT. It translates to CASSPGTSGRTDTQYF. The chain is built from TRBV4-1 and TRBJ2-3, with 14 bases that match TRBD2. CDR1 and CDR2 from the germline V gene are MGHRA and YSYEKL. CDR3 size: 16 residues. V lost 4 bases to trimming and J lost 3 bases; unmatched junction nucleotides: 3.